The 25 T cell receptor beta chains reported below all come from one sample, sequenced in a study of blood T cell repertoires in COVID-19 (dated by TCRdb to 2019 to 2021). To prepare the library, the immunoSEQ multiplex PCR assay was applied. Here the immuneACCESS table is served through TCRdb, limited to in-frame sequences with V and J called. Missing clones are a known gap in these copies; in checked studies unresolved V genes cover under half, and the rest lacks a known reason. Within this sample are over 50,000 clones, with 70% to 90% of them counted one time only. The ten largest clones add up to 6% to 7% of the sample. Input material: peripheral blood. The receptors derive from a man aged 60 to 75 with acute or convalescent COVID-19.

The J gene is TRBJ1-2, the V gene TRBV27; D possibly corresponds to TRBD1 (6 bases). The V end was cut by 3 bases, the J end by 4 bases, with 12 bases between. CDR1 MNHEY and CDR2 SMNVEV come from the germline V gene (reference sequence). This CDR3 has 14 amino acids. The CDR3 DNA reads as TGTGCCAGCAGTTTGACCAGGACAGCCTATGGCTACACCTTC. The encoded protein is CASSLTRTAYGYTF.

This clone showed up just once. The V call is TRBV5-4, the J call TRBJ1-2, with TRBD1 matching over 10 bases. The CDR3 length is 14 residues. The V gene's germline CDR1 is SGHNT and CDR2 YYREEE (reference sequence). V trimming: 3 bases; J trimming: 3 bases; junction bases outside the gene matches: 2. The CDR3 DNA reads TGTGCCAGCAGCTGGGGGACAGGGGACTATGGCTACACCTTC. Amino acids: CASSWGTGDYGYTF. Based on the CDR3 plus reference TRBV5-4 and TRBJ1-2, the full variable domain is ETGVTQSPTHLIKTRGQQVTLRCSSQSGHNTVSWYQQALGQGPQFIFQYYREEENGRGNFPPRFSGLQFPNYSSELNVNALELDDSALYLCASSWGTGDYGYTFGSGTRLTVV.

This chain links TRBV15 with TRBJ1-2; D possibly corresponds to TRBD1 (6 bases). Germline values: CDR1 LNHNV, CDR2 YYDKDF (reference sequence). This CDR3 has 15 amino acids. Deletions cut 0 bases from V and 8 bases from J, with 16 bases between. The CDR3 bases are TGTGCCACCAGCAGAGAAGTAGGACAGATGGAGGGCTACACCTTC. Translated, it gives CATSREVGQMEGYTF.

The chain is built from TRBV25-1 and TRBJ2-2; the D is unclear. The CDR3 has 15 amino acids. Trimming shortened V by 4 bases and J by 5 bases, and 14 bases separated the two germline ends. Germline CDR1 reads MGHDK; CDR2 reads SYGVNS. This CDR3 reads CASSGTAHRTGELFF. The CDR3 coding sequence is TGTGCCAGCAGTGGTACAGCTCATAGGACCGGGGAGCTGTTTTTT.

The chain carries TRBV5-1 and TRBJ2-7; perhaps TRBD2 as D (5 bases). CDR3 length: 15 residues. Germline assignment: CDR1 SGHRS and CDR2 YFSETQ. The V gene lost 0 bases and the J gene lost 4 bases, with 14 bases spanning the gap. The CDR3 here is CASSLGGNLPYEQYF. CDR3 sequence (DNA): TGCGCCAGCAGCTTGGGAGGGAACCTCCCTTACGAGCAGTACTTC.

The V gene is TRBV7-9, the J gene TRBJ1-2, with D possibly matching TRBD1 (5 bases). Germline loops: CDR1 SEHNR, CDR2 FQNEAQ (reference sequence). V dropped 1 base and J dropped 7 bases, with 10 bases sitting between them. This CDR3 is built from 13 residues. The CDR3 spells CASSLEQAAGYTF. The CDR3 coding sequence is TGTGCCAGCAGCTTAGAACAGGCGGCTGGCTACACCTTC.

The chain recombines TRBV12-5 with TRBJ1-2, with D possibly matching TRBD1 (5 bases). The V and J ends lost 4 bases and 5 bases respectively, with 20 bases between them. The CDR3 length is 16 residues. Germline CDR1 is LGHNT and CDR2 is FRNRAP. The CDR3 loop reads CASGSLTDPTSYGYTF. CDR3 nucleotide sequence: TGTGCTAGTGGTTCACTGACAGATCCTACTTCTTATGGCTACACCTTC.

The sample holds a few counts of this clone. The J gene is TRBJ2-5, the V gene TRBV7-8; TRBD2 is a possible D gene (6 bases). Between the trimmed V and J ends, which lost 2 bases and 7 bases, there was a span of 17 bases. Per germline, CDR1 SGHVS and CDR2 FQNEAQ. The CDR3 sequence is 15 residues long. As DNA, the CDR3 is TGTGCCAGCAGCTTAACCCCGGGACCCGGGGGGACCCAGTACTTC. Protein product: CASSLTPGPGGTQYF.

J is TRBJ2-1 and V is TRBV19, with 9 bases lining up with TRBD2. The CDR3 contains 15 residues. Germline V gene data show CDR1 as LNHDA and CDR2 as SQIVND (reference sequence). V dropped 1 base and J dropped 6; count of bases not matched to a gene: 4. DNA of the CDR3: TGTGCCAGTAGTATAGCTGGGCGGGGGGGCAATGAGCAGTTCTTC. As protein: CASSIAGRGGNEQFF.

The chain joins TRBV19 to TRBJ1-5; 8 bases match TRBD1. Germline V lookup: CDR1 LNHDA, CDR2 SQIVND (reference sequence). The J segment lost 6 bases and the V segment lost 7 bases, leaving 5 bases of the junction unmatched. The CDR3 length is 13 residues. Here the CDR3 reads CASTRGLGQPQHF. CDR3 nucleotide sequence: TGTGCCAGTACCAGGGGGCTTGGTCAGCCCCAGCATTTT. Together with reference TRBV19 and TRBJ1-5, the CDR3 gives the full variable domain: DGGITQSPKYLFRKEGQNVTLSCEQNLNHDAMYWYRQDPGQGLRLIYYSQIVNDFQKGDIAEGYSVSREKKESFPLTVTSAQKNPTAFYLCASTRGLGQPQHFGDGTRLSIL.

This clone came up a few times. This chain uses TRBV5-1 with TRBJ2-1, with D perhaps TRBD1 (5 bases). This CDR3 has 16 amino acids. V lost 0 bases and J lost 5, with 15 bases in between. Germline assignment: CDR1 SGHRS and CDR2 YFSETQ. The CDR3 loop reads CASSLEFGAADNEQFF. The CDR3 bases are TGCGCCAGCAGCTTGGAGTTTGGGGCGGCTGACAATGAGCAGTTCTTC.

The genes are TRBV19 and TRBJ1-4; the D gene is possibly TRBD1 (6 bases). Germline values: CDR1 LNHDA, CDR2 SQIVND (reference sequence). This CDR3 spans 13 amino acids. V was shortened by 5 bases and J by 7 bases, with 11 bases between the two germline ends. CDR3 DNA sequence: TGTGCCAGTAGTGCATACAGGGTTGAAAAACTGTTTTTT. Encoded protein: CASSAYRVEKLFF.

The chain carries TRBV5-8 and TRBJ1-2; D uncertain. CDR1 is SGHTS and CDR2 is YDEGEE in the germline V gene. The CDR3 is 15 amino acids. The V gene lost 4 bases and the J gene lost 0 bases, with 13 bases spanning the gap. Here the CDR3 DNA reads TGTGCCAGCAGCCTGGGTGTTCGAGCTAACTATGGCTACACCTTC. Amino acids: CASSLGVRANYGYTF.

The chain uses TRBV3-1 (or the pseudogene TRBV3-2) and TRBJ1-5; D remains unclear. The CDR3 is 11 residues long. Per the germline V gene, CDR1 is LGHDT and CDR2 is YNNKEL (reference sequence). V was pared by 8 bases and J by 3 bases, with 5 bases between. The CDR3 protein is CASGPNQPQHF. Written as DNA, the CDR3 is TGTGCCAGCGGGCCCAATCAGCCCCAGCATTTT.

V is TRBV9 and J is TRBJ1-2; 7 bases match TRBD1. V gave up 5 bases and J gave up 3 bases; unmatched junction bases: 7. Germline V lookup: CDR1 SGDLS, CDR2 YYNGEE. The CDR3 covers 14 residues. The CDR3 here is CASSAQGDDYGYTF. CDR3 nucleotides: TGTGCCAGCAGTGCGCAGGGGGACGACTATGGCTACACCTTC. The complete variable domain, with remaining parts taken from reference TRBV9 and TRBJ1-2, reads DSGVTQTPKHLITATGQRVTLRCSPRSGDLSVYWYQQSLDQGLQFLIQYYNGEERAKGNILERFSAQQFPDLHSELNLSSLELGDSALYFCASSAQGDDYGYTFGSGTRLTVV.

This sequence joins TRBV21-1 and TRBJ2-2; the table names TRBD1, a call not compared with the DNA. TRBV21-1 is tagged as a pseudogene. The CDR3 is 14 residues long. The CDR3, as DNA: TGTGCCAGCAGCAAAAAAGGGGGCACCGGGGAGCTGTTTTTT. It encodes CASSKKGGTGELFF.

This chain uses TRBV7-2 with TRBJ1-6; D gene uncertain. Trimming removed 9 bases from V and 5 bases from J, with 20 bases in between. This CDR3 has 16 amino acids. Germline CDR1 SGHTA, CDR2 FQGNSA. The CDR3 reads CASRTDIRADNSPLHF. In DNA form, the CDR3 reads TGTGCCAGTAGAACCGACATACGAGCGGATAATTCACCCCTCCACTTT.

V is TRBV6-5 and J is TRBJ1-5, with unresolved D. Per germline, CDR1 MNHEY and CDR2 SVGAGI. CDR3 size: 15 residues. Trimming left V 7 bases short and J 3 bases short, with 16 bases between. DNA for the CDR3: TGTGCCAGCATGAATAACCGGTTCCACAATCAGCCCCAGCATTTT. It is translated as CASMNNRFHNQPQHF.

This clone has only one observation. The chain employs TRBV25-1 and TRBJ2-1; TRBD1 agrees at 9 bases. The CDR3 has 16 residues. Germline CDR1 is MGHDK and CDR2 is SYGVNS. V lost 6 bases to trimming and J lost 10 bases; unmatched junction nucleotides: 16. The CDR3 DNA reads TGTGCCAGCAGCCCTACACCGGGACAGGGTGACGGGGAGCAGTTCTTC. Its translation: CASSPTPGQGDGEQFF.

In this sample, this clone turned up once. J is TRBJ2-1 and V is TRBV5-1; D is uncertain. V was shortened by 3 bases and J by 12 bases, with 13 bases between the two germline ends. The CDR3 loop spans 12 amino acids. The germline CDR1 and CDR2 sequences are SGHRS and YFSETQ. CDR3 sequence (DNA): TGCGCCAGCAGCTCCACAGATCCTCCGCAGTTCTTC. Its translation: CASSSTDPPQFF.

This clone was seen a single time. The chain links TRBV7-2 to TRBJ2-7; TRBD1 matches at 7 bases. CDR1 is SGHTA and CDR2 is FQGNSA in the germline V gene. The CDR3 contains 17 residues. Trimming cost V 1 base and J 2 bases; bases outside gene matches: 11. The CDR3 DNA is TGTGCCAGCAGCTTAGAGCCCCGGGGACAGAGAACCTACGAGCAGTACTTC. Translated: CASSLEPRGQRTYEQYF.

This chain uses TRBV7-2 with TRBJ1-1; D may be TRBD1 (6 bases). The CDR3 is 13 amino acids. Deletions cut 8 bases from V and 6 bases from J, with 16 bases between. The germline V gene has CDR1 SGHTA and CDR2 FQGNSA. The CDR3 protein is CASQFQGFPEAFF. The CDR3 nucleotides read TGTGCCAGCCAATTTCAGGGGTTCCCTGAAGCTTTCTTT.

This clone appeared a single time. The V call is TRBV11-2, the J call TRBJ1-5; perhaps TRBD1 as D (5 bases). The CDR3 runs to 14 residues. V lost 1 base and J 6 bases, leaving 10 bases between the germline ends. CDR1 and CDR2 (germline): SGHAT, FQNNGV. In DNA, the CDR3 is TGTGCCAGCAGCTTAGGTAGGGGAGGTCAGCCCCAGCATTTT. Translation: CASSLGRGGQPQHF.

This sequence joins TRBV12-1 and TRBJ1-2; the table calls TRBD1, which could not be checked here. TRBV12-1 is a listed pseudogene. The CDR3 consists of 15 residues. The CDR3 coding sequence is TGTGCCAGCAGCTTTGAAGGCAGGGGGCTTAGTGGCTACACCTTC. This encodes CASSFEGRGLSGYTF.

CDR3 residues: CASSLRGANEKLFF. CDR3 sequence (DNA): TGTGCCAGCTCACTCCGGGGGGCTAATGAAAAACTGTTTTTT. The chain combines TRBV18 with TRBJ1-4, with D maybe TRBD1 (5 bases). Germline CDR1 reads KGHSH; CDR2 reads LQKENI. V dropped 4 bases and J dropped 3 bases, with 9 bases sitting between them. The CDR3 spans 14 residues.